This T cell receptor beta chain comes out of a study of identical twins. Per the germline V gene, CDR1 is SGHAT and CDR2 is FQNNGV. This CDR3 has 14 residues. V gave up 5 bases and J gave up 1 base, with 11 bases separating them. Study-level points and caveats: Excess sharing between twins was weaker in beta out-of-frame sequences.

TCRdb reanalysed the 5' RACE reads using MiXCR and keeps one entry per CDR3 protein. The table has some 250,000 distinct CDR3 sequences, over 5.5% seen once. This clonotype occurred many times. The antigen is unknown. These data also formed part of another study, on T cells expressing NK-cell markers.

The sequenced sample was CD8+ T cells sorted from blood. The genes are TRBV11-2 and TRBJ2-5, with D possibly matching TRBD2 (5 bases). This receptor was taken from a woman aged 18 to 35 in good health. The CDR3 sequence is CASSLSGLQETQYF. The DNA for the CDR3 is TGTGCCAGCAGCCTATCCGGACTCCAAGAGACCCAGTACTTC.